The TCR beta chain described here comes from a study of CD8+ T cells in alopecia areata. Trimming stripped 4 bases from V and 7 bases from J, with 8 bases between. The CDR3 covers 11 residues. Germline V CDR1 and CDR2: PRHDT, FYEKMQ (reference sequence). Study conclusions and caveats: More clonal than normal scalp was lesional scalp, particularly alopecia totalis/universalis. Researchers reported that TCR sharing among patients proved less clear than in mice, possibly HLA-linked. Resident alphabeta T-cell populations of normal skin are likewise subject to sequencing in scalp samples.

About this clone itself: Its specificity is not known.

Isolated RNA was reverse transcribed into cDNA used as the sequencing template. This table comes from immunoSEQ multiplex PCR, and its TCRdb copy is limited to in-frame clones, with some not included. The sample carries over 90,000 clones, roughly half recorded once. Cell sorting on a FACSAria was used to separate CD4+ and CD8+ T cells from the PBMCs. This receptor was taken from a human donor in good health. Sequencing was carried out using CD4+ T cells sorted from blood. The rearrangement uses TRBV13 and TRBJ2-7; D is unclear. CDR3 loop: CASSSVFEQYF. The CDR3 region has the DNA TGTGCCAGCAGCTCCGTGTTTGAGCAGTACTTC.